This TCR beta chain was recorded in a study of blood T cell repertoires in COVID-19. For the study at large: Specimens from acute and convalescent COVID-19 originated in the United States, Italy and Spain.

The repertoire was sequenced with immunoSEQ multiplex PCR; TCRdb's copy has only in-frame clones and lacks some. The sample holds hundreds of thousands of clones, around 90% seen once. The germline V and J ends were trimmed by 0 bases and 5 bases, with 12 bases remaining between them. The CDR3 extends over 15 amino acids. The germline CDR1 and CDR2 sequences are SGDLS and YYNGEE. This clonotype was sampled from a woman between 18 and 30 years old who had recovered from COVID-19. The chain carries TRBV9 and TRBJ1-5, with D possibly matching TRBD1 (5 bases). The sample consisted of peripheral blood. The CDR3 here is CASSVGGGSDQPQHF. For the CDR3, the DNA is TGTGCCAGCAGCGTAGGGGGGGGATCCGATCAGCCCCAGCATTTT.